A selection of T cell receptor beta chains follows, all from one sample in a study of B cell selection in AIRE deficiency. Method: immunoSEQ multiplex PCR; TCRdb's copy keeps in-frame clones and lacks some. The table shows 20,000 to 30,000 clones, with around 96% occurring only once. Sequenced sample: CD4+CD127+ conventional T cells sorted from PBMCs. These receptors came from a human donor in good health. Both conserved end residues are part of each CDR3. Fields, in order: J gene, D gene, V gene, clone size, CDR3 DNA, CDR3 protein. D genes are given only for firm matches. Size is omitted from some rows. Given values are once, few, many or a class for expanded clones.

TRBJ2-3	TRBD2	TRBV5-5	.	TGTGCCAGCAGCTTGGAAGCGGGGGGATTTTTAAGCACAGATACGCAGTATTTT	CASSLEAGGFLSTDTQYF
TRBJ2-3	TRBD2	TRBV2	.	TGTGCCACGGGGCTAGCGGGGGGGACAGATACGCAGTATTTT	CATGLAGGTDTQYF
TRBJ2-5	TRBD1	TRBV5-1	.	TGCGCCAGCAGCTTGTCCGGGACAGGGGGCGCGGTGGAGACCCAGTACTTC	CASSLSGTGGAVETQYF
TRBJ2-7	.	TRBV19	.	TGTGCCAGTAGTGAACCGGGACCGGCTTACGAGCAGTACTTC	CASSEPGPAYEQYF
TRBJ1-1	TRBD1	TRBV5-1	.	TGCGCCAGCAGCCAGGGGACAGGGCGGTTTATGGGCACTGAAGCTTTCTTT	CASSQGTGRFMGTEAFF
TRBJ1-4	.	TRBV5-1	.	TGCGCCAGCAGCCAAAATGCACAGGCAACTAATGAAAAACTGTTTTTT	CASSQNAQATNEKLFF
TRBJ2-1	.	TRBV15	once	TGTGCCACCAGCGGTACAGGGTACTACAATGAGCAGTTCTTC	CATSGTGYYNEQFF
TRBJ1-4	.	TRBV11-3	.	TGTGCCAGCAGCCCCTTAAGGGCAACTAATGAAAAACTGTTTTTT	CASSPLRATNEKLFF
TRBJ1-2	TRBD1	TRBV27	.	TGTGCCAGCAGTCCCATGACAGGGGCCTATGGCTACACCTTC	CASSPMTGAYGYTF
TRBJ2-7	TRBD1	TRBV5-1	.	TGCGCCAGCAGCTTGTCCCCGGACAGGGCGACCTACGAGCAGTACTTC	CASSLSPDRATYEQYF
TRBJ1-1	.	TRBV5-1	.	TGCGCCAGCAGCCCCGGGGGGATGGGCTATGGCGAGAACACTGAAGCTTTCTTT	CASSPGGMGYGENTEAFF
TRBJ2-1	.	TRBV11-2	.	TGTGCCAGCAGCTCGGGTCGGGGTGAAGGGTCCCTCAATGAGCAGTTCTTC	CASSSGRGEGSLNEQFF
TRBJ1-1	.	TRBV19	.	TGTGCCAGTAGTATCGACAGCTCCATGAACACTGAAGCTTTCTTT	CASSIDSSMNTEAFF
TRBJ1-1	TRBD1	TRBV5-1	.	TGCGCCAGCAGCGCATGGACAGGGCCGAACACTGAAGCTTTCTTT	CASSAWTGPNTEAFF
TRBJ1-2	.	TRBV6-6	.	TGTGCCAGCAATGGGGCGGTGGGAAACTATGGCTACACCTTC	CASNGAVGNYGYTF
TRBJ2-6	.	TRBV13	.	TGTGCCAGCAGCCACAGGGCCGGCGGGGCCAACGTCCTGACTTTC	CASSHRAGGANVLTF
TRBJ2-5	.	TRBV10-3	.	TGTGCCATCAGTGAAACCTCGGGCCAAGAGACCCAGTACTTC	CAISETSGQETQYF
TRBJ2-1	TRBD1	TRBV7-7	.	TGTGCCAGCAGCCGTAACAGGGGGGAGGATGAGCAGTTCTTC	CASSRNRGEDEQFF
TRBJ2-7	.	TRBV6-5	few	TGTGCCAGCAGTTACTCGACAAGGAGTTCCTACGAGCAGTACTTC	CASSYSTRSSYEQYF
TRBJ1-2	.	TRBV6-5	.	TGTGCCAGCAGTTACTGGGGAGGAGCTAACTATGGCTACACCTTC	CASSYWGGANYGYTF
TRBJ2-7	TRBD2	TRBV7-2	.	TGTGCCAGCAGCTTAGGCGTGCGGGGGTCTACCTACGAGCAGTACTTC	CASSLGVRGSTYEQYF
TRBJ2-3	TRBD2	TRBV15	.	TGTGCCACCAGCAGAGGGGGAGGGTTCCCAGATACGCAGTATTTT	CATSRGGGFPDTQYF
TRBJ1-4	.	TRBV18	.	TGTGCCAGCTCACCGGCAGGTGAAAAACTGTTTTTT	CASSPAGEKLFF
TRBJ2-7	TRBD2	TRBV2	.	TGTGCCAGCAGTGTAGCGGGGGCCTACGAGCAGTACTTC	CASSVAGAYEQYF
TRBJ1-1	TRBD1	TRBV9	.	TGTGCCAGTTCGGGACAGCTGATGAACACTGAAGCTTTCTTT	CASSGQLMNTEAFF